These T cell receptor beta chains were read from a single sample in a study of T cell responses to AZD1222 COVID-19 vaccine. TCRdb's table, derived via immunoSEQ multiplex PCR, lists solely in-frame clones and lacks some. The repertoire holds about 92,000 clones, approximately 87% seen once, with around 2.8% in the top ten. The starting material was peripheral blood, obtained on day 0 of AZD1222 vaccination. These receptor sequences come from an adult in good health. Both conserved end residues are part of each CDR3. The D gene is left open where the match is weak. Clone size is given for some rows only: seen once, a few or many times, or a class if the clone is expanded.

size,V,D,J,DNA,CDR3
.,TRBV15,.,TRBJ1-3,TGTGCCACCAGCAGAGATGGTGTCTCGGAGGTGTTAACTGGAAACACCATATATTTT,CATSRDGVSEVLTGNTIYF
.,TRBV5-8,.,TRBJ2-7,TGTGCCAGCAGCTTGGAACGCGGTTCCCCCGAGCAGTACTTC,CASSLERGSPEQYF
.,TRBV10-3,.,TRBJ1-2,TGTGCCATCAGTGTACAGGGAGCTAACTATGGCTACACCTTC,CAISVQGANYGYTF
.,TRBV7-7,.,TRBJ2-5,TGTGCTAGCAGCTTAGCGCAGGGATTACAAGAGACCCAGTACTTC,CASSLAQGLQETQYF
few,TRBV5-6,.,TRBJ1-1,TGTGCCAGCAGCTTGGAGTATCGTGTGAACACTGAAGCTTTCTTT,CASSLEYRVNTEAFF
.,TRBV9,TRBD2,TRBJ2-1,TGTGCCAGCAGCGTAGCGGGGGGTAGTTTGAATGAGCAGTTCTTC,CASSVAGGSLNEQFF
.,TRBV19,TRBD2,TRBJ2-1,TGTGCCAGTAGTCCCCGCGGCGGGAGGGCAAGATCCTACAATGAGCAGTTCTTC,CASSPRGGRARSYNEQFF
.,TRBV7-2,TRBD1,TRBJ2-5,TGTGCCAGCAGCCGGGACAGGGGTAGACAGACCCAGTACTTC,CASSRDRGRQTQYF
.,TRBV18,.,TRBJ1-2,TGTGCCAGCTCACCACCGTTGTTCGAAGGGGATTATTACTATGGCTACACCTTC,CASSPPLFEGDYYYGYTF
few,TRBV28,.,TRBJ2-1,TGTGCCAGCAGTTTAGGTTTTAACAGGGTCTACAATGAGCAGTTCTTC,CASSLGFNRVYNEQFF
many,TRBV19,TRBD1,TRBJ1-5,TGTGCCAGTAGTAAGGGACAGTCCTTTAGCAATCAGCCCCAGCATTTT,CASSKGQSFSNQPQHF
.,TRBV9,.,TRBJ1-5,TGTGCCAGCAGCGAGAGGGGATATAGAAATCAGCCCCAGCATTTT,CASSERGYRNQPQHF
.,TRBV12-3/TRBV12-4,TRBD1,TRBJ1-1,TGTGCCAGCAGACAGGGGTGGACTGAAGCTTTCTTT,CASRQGWTEAFF
once,TRBV19,.,TRBJ1-5,TGTGCCAGTTCCGGATCCTATAGCAATCAGCCCCAGCATTTT,CASSGSYSNQPQHF
.,TRBV2,.,TRBJ2-7,TGTGCCAGCAGTATACGACAGGACTACGAGCAGTACTTC,CASSIRQDYEQYF
.,TRBV24-1,.,TRBJ2-7,TGTGCCACCAGTGGGACGGATACCTACGAGCAGTACTTC,CATSGTDTYEQYF
.,TRBV2,.,TRBJ1-1,TGTGCTTCCCAACCCGGGGGGGAAGGCACTGAAGCTTTCTTT,CASQPGGEGTEAFF
.,TRBV18,.,TRBJ1-1,TGTGCCAGCTCATCTCCCGGATTGAACACTGAAGCTTTCTTT,CASSSPGLNTEAFF
.,TRBV28,.,TRBJ1-6,TGTGCCAGCAGTTTATATGTAGGAAAATCCCACTTT,CASSLYVGKSHF
.,TRBV28,.,TRBJ1-5,TGTGCCAGCAGGAAAAGGGTTAGCAATCAGCCCCAGCATTTT,CASRKRVSNQPQHF
once,TRBV9,.,TRBJ1-2,TGTGCCAGCAGCGTGTCGGACCGCTATGGCTACACCTTC,CASSVSDRYGYTF
once,TRBV19,.,TRBJ1-4,TGTGCCAGTAGTATAGGAGAAAAACTGTTTTTT,CASSIGEKLFF
.,TRBV10-3,TRBD1,TRBJ1-2,TGTGCCGTGAACTCTGGCGGGGGGACGGCAGGGGGCACTTTCTATGGCTACACCTTC,CAVNSGGGTAGGTFYGYTF
.,TRBV24-1,TRBD2,TRBJ2-1,TGTGCCACCAGGCCGCTAGCGGGAGCGTCGAATGAGCAGTTCTTC,CATRPLAGASNEQFF
.,TRBV28,TRBD2,TRBJ2-1,TGTGCCAGCAGGGGGCGCGGGAGGGAGTACAATGAGCAGTTCTTC,CASRGRGREYNEQFF
.,TRBV20-1,TRBD2,TRBJ2-5,TGCAGTGCTAGTTCTGCGGGGGGTAACCAAGAGACCCAGTACTTC,CSASSAGGNQETQYF
few,TRBV2,.,TRBJ1-4,TGTGCCAGCAGTGAAAGGACAGCGGGAAATGAAAAACTGTTTTTT,CASSERTAGNEKLFF
.,TRBV27,.,TRBJ2-3,TGTGCCAGCAGTTTACTCCCGGGGACAGATACGCAGTATTTT,CASSLLPGTDTQYF
.,TRBV5-1,TRBD2,TRBJ2-1,TGCGCCAGCAGCCACAGGCTAGCGGGAATCAATGAGCAGTTCTTC,CASSHRLAGINEQFF
.,TRBV6-1,.,TRBJ2-1,TGTGCCAGCAGTGACCTCGCAGGGGCCTACAATGAGCAGTTCTTC,CASSDLAGAYNEQFF
.,TRBV5-4,.,TRBJ1-1,TGTGCCAGCAGCTTGAAACAGGGAAAGAACACTGAAGCTTTCTTT,CASSLKQGKNTEAFF
.,TRBV5-1,TRBD2,TRBJ2-5,TGCGCCAGCAGCTTGACGGGACTAGCGGTACAAGAGACCCAGTACTTC,CASSLTGLAVQETQYF
.,TRBV3-1/TRBV3-2,.,TRBJ2-1,TGTGCCAGCAGCCAAGTACTGGGCTCCTACAATGAGCAGTTCTTC,CASSQVLGSYNEQFF
.,TRBV4-2,.,TRBJ1-5,TGTGCCAGCAGCCTGGATGGTGATCAGCCCCAGCATTTT,CASSLDGDQPQHF
.,TRBV5-1,.,TRBJ2-7,TGCGCCAGCAGCTTGGCGCCGGCAGGGGGGGAAAACGAGCAGTACTTC,CASSLAPAGGENEQYF